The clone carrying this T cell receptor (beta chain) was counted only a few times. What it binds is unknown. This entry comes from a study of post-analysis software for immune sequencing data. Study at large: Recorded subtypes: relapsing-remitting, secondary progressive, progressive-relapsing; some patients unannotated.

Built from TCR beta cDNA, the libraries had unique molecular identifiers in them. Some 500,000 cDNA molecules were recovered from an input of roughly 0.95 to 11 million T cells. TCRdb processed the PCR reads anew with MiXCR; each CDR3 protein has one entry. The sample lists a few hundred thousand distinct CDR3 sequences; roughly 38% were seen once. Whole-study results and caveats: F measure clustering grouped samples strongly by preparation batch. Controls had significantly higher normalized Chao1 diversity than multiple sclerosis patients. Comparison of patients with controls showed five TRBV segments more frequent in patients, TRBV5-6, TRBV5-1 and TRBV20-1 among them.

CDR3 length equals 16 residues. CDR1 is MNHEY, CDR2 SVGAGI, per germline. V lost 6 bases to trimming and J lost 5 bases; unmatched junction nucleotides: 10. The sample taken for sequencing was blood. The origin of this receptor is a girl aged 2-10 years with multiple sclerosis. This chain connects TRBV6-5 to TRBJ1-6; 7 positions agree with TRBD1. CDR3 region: CASREDRTLDNSPLHF. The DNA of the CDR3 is TGTGCCAGCAGAGAGGACAGGACCCTGGATAATTCACCCCTCCACTTT.